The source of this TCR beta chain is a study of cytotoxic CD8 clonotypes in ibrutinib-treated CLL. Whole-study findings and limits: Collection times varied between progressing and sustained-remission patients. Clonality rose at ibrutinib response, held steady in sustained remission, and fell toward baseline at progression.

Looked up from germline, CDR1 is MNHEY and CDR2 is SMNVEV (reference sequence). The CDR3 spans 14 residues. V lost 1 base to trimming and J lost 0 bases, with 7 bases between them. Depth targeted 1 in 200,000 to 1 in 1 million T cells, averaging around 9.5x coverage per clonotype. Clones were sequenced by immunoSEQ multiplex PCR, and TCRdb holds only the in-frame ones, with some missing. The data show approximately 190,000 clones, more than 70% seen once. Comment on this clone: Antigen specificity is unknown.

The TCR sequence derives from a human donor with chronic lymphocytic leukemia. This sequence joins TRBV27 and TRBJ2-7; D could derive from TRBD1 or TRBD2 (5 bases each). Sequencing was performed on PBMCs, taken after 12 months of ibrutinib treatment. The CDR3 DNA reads TGTGCCAGCAGTTTATATGGGGGCTCCTACGAGCAGTACTTC. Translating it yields CASSLYGGSYEQYF.